The next 27 T cell receptor beta chains were all read from a single sample in a study of early T cells in non-severe SARS-CoV-2 infection. TCRdb itself ran the 5' RACE reads through MiXCR, one entry per CDR3 protein. The data show some 64,000 distinct CDR3 sequences, about 12% seen once. The source material was whole blood. These receptors were taken from an adult who was a healthcare worker with PCR-confirmed SARS-CoV-2 infection or an uninfected control (not recorded which).

The rearrangement joins TRBV20-1 to TRBJ1-5; no definite D call. CDR1 and CDR2 (germline): DFQATT, SNEGSKA (reference sequence). This CDR3 comprises 14 residues. Trimming took 6 bases from V and 3 from J, leaving 15 bases between them. The CDR3 region has the DNA TGCAGTGCGGACCCTTCCGGGAACAATCAGCCCCAGCATTTT. It translates to CSADPSGNNQPQHF.

This clonotype was picked up a small number of times. This chain links TRBV29-1 with TRBJ1-1; D is unresolved. This CDR3 is 11 amino acids long. Germline V lookup: CDR1 SQVTM, CDR2 ANQGSEA. With 6 bases removed from V and 5 bases from J, the gap between germline ends came to 10 bases. The CDR3 sequence: CSVAPGTEAFF. DNA for the CDR3: TGCAGCGTCGCTCCGGGTACTGAAGCTTTCTTT.

This rearrangement joins TRBV29-1 to TRBJ2-5, with D maybe TRBD1 (5 bases). The germline CDR1 and CDR2 sequences are SQVTM and ANQGSEA. The CDR3 runs to 14 residues. V lost 5 bases and J 5 bases, leaving 18 bases between the germline ends. The DNA for the CDR3 is TGCAGCGTTTATCCCACAGGACGTGGCGAGACCCAGTACTTC. Encoded protein: CSVYPTGRGETQYF.

The rearrangement links TRBV7-9 to TRBJ2-7; possible D gene TRBD1, 5 bases. The germline gives CDR1 SEHNR, CDR2 FQNEAQ (reference sequence). V was trimmed by 11 bases and J by 1 base, leaving 15 bases between them. The CDR3 is 13 amino acids. In nucleotides, the CDR3 is TGTGCCGGCGCCGACAGTTTGTCCTACGAGCAGTACTTC. Translated: CAGADSLSYEQYF.

This clonotype was seen a handful of times. V usage is TRBV28 and J usage is TRBJ2-7; D remains unclear. CDR3 length equals 13 residues. Trimming left V 3 bases short and J 3 bases short, with 9 bases between. CDR1 and CDR2 (germline): MDHEN, SYDVKM. CDR3 sequence: CASSFWPGYEQYF. The CDR3 DNA reads TGTGCCAGCAGTTTCTGGCCGGGCTACGAGCAGTACTTC.

In this sample, this clonotype turned up many times. CDR3: CSVEVRAGTQYF. The CDR3 nucleotides read TGCAGCGTTGAAGTCAGGGCCGGTACGCAGTATTTT. The V call is TRBV29-1, the J call TRBJ2-3; possibly TRBD1 for D (5 bases). The CDR3 is 12 residues long. Trimming pared 1 base from V and 8 bases from J, leaving 10 bases between. Per germline, CDR1 SQVTM and CDR2 ANQGSEA.

This clonotype was seen a handful of times. J is TRBJ2-6 and V is TRBV6-5; D ambiguous. CDR1 and CDR2 (germline): MNHEY, SVGAGI. There are 18 residues in the CDR3. V was cut by 0 bases and J by 0 bases, with 12 bases left in between. In nucleotides, the CDR3 is TGTGCCAGCAGTTACTCGGTCGTGGCAATCTCTGGGGCCAACGTCCTGACTTTC. Translation gives CASSYSVVAISGANVLTF.

This clonotype appeared a few times. The chain is built from TRBV5-1 and TRBJ2-1; the match to TRBD2 covers 12 bases. Trimming took 2 bases from V and 4 from J; bases not matched to a gene: 4. Germline-derived CDR1 and CDR2 are SGHRS and YFSETQ. The CDR3 spans 16 residues. CDR3 residues: CASSFGLAGMYNEQFF. The CDR3 DNA reads as TGCGCCAGCAGCTTCGGACTAGCGGGAATGTACAATGAGCAGTTCTTC.

The sample holds one count of this clonotype. V usage is TRBV2 and J usage is TRBJ1-4; D might be TRBD1 (6 bases). Germline V gene sequence: CDR1 SNHLY, CDR2 FYNNEI. This CDR3 region has 14 residues. V lost 7 bases and J 0 bases, leaving 9 bases between the germline ends. The CDR3 coding sequence is TGTGCCAGCACGAGGACAGCAACTAATGAAAAACTGTTTTTT. This codes for CASTRTATNEKLFF.

This clonotype was detected a few times. This chain joins TRBV25-1 and TRBJ2-6, with 10 bases fitting TRBD1. The CDR3 covers 16 residues. Germline values: CDR1 MGHDK, CDR2 SYGVNS. Trimming took 7 bases from V and 2 from J; bases not matched to a gene: 5. Here the CDR3 reads CASIETGGAGANVLTF. Written as DNA, the CDR3 is TGTGCCAGCATTGAGACAGGGGGCGCTGGGGCCAACGTCCTGACTTTC.

There are a few counts of this clonotype. This chain links TRBV5-1 with TRBJ2-3; D might be TRBD2 (5 bases). Germline CDR1 reads SGHRS; CDR2 reads YFSETQ. The CDR3 is 14 residues long. V was shortened by 1 base and J by 2 bases, with 8 bases between the two germline ends. The CDR3 is CASSLIGDTDTQYF. The CDR3, as DNA: TGCGCCAGCAGCTTGATCGGGGACACAGATACGCAGTATTTT.

This clonotype was picked up a small number of times. This sequence joins TRBV7-2 and TRBJ1-1; D is perhaps TRBD1 (5 bases). The CDR3 loop spans 15 amino acids. V was clipped by 5 bases and J by 3 bases, with 16 bases between them. Germline loops: CDR1 SGHTA, CDR2 FQGNSA. CDR3 coding DNA: TGTGCCAGCAGCCCCAAGGCAGGGTCGCACACTGAAGCTTTCTTT. It specifies CASSPKAGSHTEAFF.

This clonotype was seen a few times. This chain uses TRBV25-1 with TRBJ2-5, with TRBD2 as a possible D gene (5 bases). The CDR3 is 11 residues long. Trimming took 7 bases from V and 3 from J, leaving 6 bases between them. The germline V gene has CDR1 MGHDK and CDR2 SYGVNS. The CDR3 loop reads CASKLEETQYF. The CDR3 bases are TGTGCCAGCAAACTAGAAGAGACCCAGTACTTC.

This clonotype was detected ten times or more. The chain is built from TRBV7-2 and TRBJ2-6; the D is unclear. CDR1 and CDR2 (germline): SGHTA, FQGNSA. The CDR3 spans 15 residues. Trimming shortened V by 6 bases and J by 0 bases, and 9 bases separated the two germline ends. CDR3 nucleotides: TGTGCCAGCAGAACTGGGGTCTCTGGGGCCAACGTCCTGACTTTC. Its protein product is CASRTGVSGANVLTF.

The chain links TRBV6-2 or TRBV6-3 to TRBJ2-3, with D perhaps matching TRBD2 (6 bases). This CDR3 is 16 amino acids long. From germline, CDR1 is MNHEY and CDR2 SVGEGT. V was cut by 2 bases and J by 2 bases, with 14 bases left in between. The CDR3 region is CASSYGAGPTTDTQYF. The CDR3 DNA sequence: TGTGCCAGCAGTTACGGGGCGGGACCGACCACAGATACGCAGTATTTT.

This clonotype came up many times. The J gene is TRBJ2-1, the V gene TRBV6-1; D call uncertain. The germline V and J ends were trimmed by 2 bases and 8 bases, with 16 bases remaining between them. Germline CDR1 MNHNS, CDR2 SASEGT. This CDR3 is built from 15 residues. The CDR3 sequence is CASSESVGVGHEQFF. DNA for the CDR3: TGTGCCAGCAGTGAATCAGTGGGCGTAGGGCATGAGCAGTTCTTC.

This clonotype was observed a few times. The chain is built from TRBV10-2 and TRBJ2-5, with no clear D. Per germline, CDR1 WSHSY and CDR2 SAAADI. This CDR3 comprises 13 residues. V was shortened by 2 bases and J by 4 bases, with 8 bases between the two germline ends. CDR3 in amino acids: CASSETGPETQYF. The CDR3 DNA reads as TGCGCCAGCAGTGAGACCGGCCCAGAGACCCAGTACTTC.

There are many counts of this clonotype. This chain connects TRBV21-1 to TRBJ1-5. TRBV21-1 is classified as a pseudogene. The CDR3 has 11 amino acids. This CDR3 is CASRHNQPQHF. CDR3 DNA: TGTGCCAGCAGGCACAATCAGCCCCAGCATTTT.

The V and J genes are TRBV19 and TRBJ2-1; TRBD1 agrees at 9 bases. V dropped 4 bases and J dropped 6; count of bases not matched to a gene: 7. CDR1 is LNHDA, CDR2 SQIVND, per germline (reference sequence). This CDR3 has 15 residues. The DNA for the CDR3 is TGTGCCAGTAGTAACCGGGACAGGGCAAGCAATGAGCAGTTCTTC. Encoded protein: CASSNRDRASNEQFF.

This clonotype was recorded many times. The rearrangement links TRBV4-3 to TRBJ1-6; D possibly corresponds to TRBD1 (6 bases). This CDR3 spans 16 amino acids. CDR1 and CDR2 (germline): LGHNA, YSLEER. Trimming took off 1 base at V and 9 bases at J, with 16 bases between the two ends. The CDR3 DNA follows: TGCGCCAGCAGCCAAGGACTGGGGGGCGCGGGTTCACCCCTCCACTTT. This translates into CASSQGLGGAGSPLHF.

This clonotype was found a few times. This rearrangement joins TRBV5-6 to TRBJ2-5, with D perhaps TRBD1 (5 bases). The CDR3 is made up of 15 amino acids. V dropped 1 base and J dropped 2 bases, with 12 bases sitting between them. CDR1 and CDR2 from the germline V gene are SGHDT and YYEEEE. Here the CDR3 DNA reads TGTGCCAGCAGCTTGTTGGGCAGGGCGCAAGAGACCCAGTACTTC. It encodes CASSLLGRAQETQYF.

The CDR3 region has the DNA TGCAGTGCTGTCAGGGTGAGCTCCTACAATGAGCAGTTCTTC. Translating it yields CSAVRVSSYNEQFF. The chain employs TRBV20-1 and TRBJ2-1, with a possible D match to TRBD1 (5 bases). The CDR3 has 14 residues. Germline CDR1 DFQATT, CDR2 SNEGSKA (reference sequence). V shed 5 bases and J shed 0 bases, with 11 bases lying between them.

In its sample, this clonotype was seen a few times. The V call is TRBV25-1, the J call TRBJ1-1; 10 nucleotides align to TRBD1. Germline-derived CDR1 and CDR2 are MGHDK and SYGVNS. Trimming removed 0 bases from V and 4 bases from J; junction bases left unmatched: 11. The CDR3 consists of 18 residues. In DNA form, the CDR3 reads TGTGCCAGCAGTGAATACCCCGGGACAGGGGCCAGGGGCACTGAAGCTTTCTTT. Translating gives CASSEYPGTGARGTEAFF.

This clonotype has ten or more counts. The chain uses TRBV20-1 and TRBJ1-4; unclear D gene. Trimming cost V 0 bases and J 8 bases, with 10 bases left between them. This CDR3 has 13 amino acids. Germline V gene sequence: CDR1 DFQATT, CDR2 SNEGSKA (reference sequence). The CDR3 reads CSAREEADEKLFF. The CDR3 nucleotides are TGCAGTGCTAGAGAGGAGGCGGACGAAAAACTGTTTTTT.

This clonotype was seen a few times. The chain employs TRBV19 and TRBJ2-7, with TRBD1 matching 8 bases. The CDR3 has 16 amino acids. V shed 3 bases, J shed 2 bases, and the junction held 9 bases outside the gene matches. Germline-derived CDR1 and CDR2 are LNHDA and SQIVND (reference sequence). The CDR3 sequence is CASSIGIAGGPYEQYF. DNA for the CDR3: TGTGCCAGTAGTATCGGGATCGCAGGGGGCCCCTACGAGCAGTACTTC. Full variable domain (rest looked up from reference TRBV19 and TRBJ2-7): DGGITQSPKYLFRKEGQNVTLSCEQNLNHDAMYWYRQDPGQGLRLIYYSQIVNDFQKGDIAEGYSVSREKKESFPLTVTSAQKNPTAFYLCASSIGIAGGPYEQYFGPGTRLTVT.

V and J are TRBV12-3 or TRBV12-4 and TRBJ2-1; D uncertain. The CDR3 runs 11 residues. The V end lost 1 base, the J end lost 8 bases, and 3 bases lay between the germline ends. The CDR3 reads CASSLVDEQFF. The CDR3 nucleotides read TGTGCCAGCAGTTTAGTTGATGAGCAGTTCTTC.

In this sample, this clonotype turned up a few times. The chain employs TRBV24-1 and TRBJ2-1; 8 positions match TRBD2. This CDR3 region has 13 residues. The V gene's germline CDR1 is KGHDR and CDR2 SFDVKD. V lost 3 bases and J lost 14; bases outside the gene matches: 8. CDR3 coding DNA: TGTGCCACCAGTGATACAGCGGGAGCCCCAAAGTTCTTC. Its protein is CATSDTAGAPKFF.